This TCR beta chain derives from a study of regulatory T cells in long-lasting Graves disease. The germline V gene has CDR1 SQVTM and CDR2 ANQGSEA. The CDR3 runs to 14 residues. Trimming removed 6 bases from V and 1 base from J; junction bases left unmatched: 7. Arm-PCR of CDR3 regions and iRepertoire HTBI primers were the basis on which TCR beta libraries were built. MiXCR, run by TCRdb on the multiplex PCR reads, gives a single entry per CDR3 protein. Among about 420,000 distinct CDR3 sequences listed, 23% were seen once. As for time point: persistent/refractory GD, antithyroid drugs over 5 years with positive TRAb. Researchers made the TCR library from RNA that was extracted from PBMCs. Whole-study findings and limits: TRBV28 was favored in persistent disease, as were TRBJ1-2 and TRBJ2-5.

On this clonotype: The antigen is not known.

This TCR came from a female donor with Graves disease. Sample: peripheral blood mononuclear cells (PBMCs), taken when the disease was refractory, from a patient treated with antithyroid drugs. The chain is built from TRBV29-1 and TRBJ1-2; 8 bases are a match to TRBD1. CDR3 coding DNA: TGCAGCGTGCTGGAACAGGGGGGTAACTATGGCTACACCTTC. The encoded protein is CSVLEQGGNYGYTF.